This T cell receptor (beta chain) was identified during a study of control samples from healthy donors and cancer patients. This clone was detected only a few times. This table comes from immunoSEQ multiplex PCR, and its TCRdb copy is limited to in-frame clones, with some not included. The repertoire has under 150,000 clones, over 75% of them found once; the top ten carry approximately 2.9%. CDR1 ENHRY and CDR2 SYGVKD come from the germline V gene. V was pared by 7 bases and J by 6 bases, with 8 bases of the junction left unmatched. The CDR3 length is 15 residues. The chain combines TRBV10-3 with TRBJ1-4; 10 nucleotides match TRBD1. The receptor's source is a man between 60 and 70 years old in good health. The sequencing sample was made of blood. The CDR3 loop reads CAITLPTGGYEKLFF. The CDR3 nucleotides read TGTGCCATCACCCTACCGACAGGGGGCTATGAAAAACTGTTTTTT.